This section outlines one TCR beta chain sequence together with its context. Its cognate antigen is unknown. V dropped 4 bases and J dropped 5; count of bases not matched to a gene: 8. The CDR3 is 14 residues long. CDR1 is SGDLS and CDR2 is YYNGEE in the germline V gene. The record originates from a study of cytomegalovirus exposure and HLA in healthy donors. In the study overall: Counted in an early data release were some 81 million unique TCRs from HLA-typed donors. Regarding the study as a whole: Researchers left out some V segments, among them TRBV6-2 and TRBV6-3, as indistinguishable.

The PCR contained 60 Vbeta and 13 Jbeta primers. Generated by immunoSEQ multiplex PCR, the TCRdb table keeps only in-frame clones and is missing some. This table has more than 150,000 clones, 80% appearing once. The TCR sequence derives from a woman between 50 and 59 years old in good health and CMV-seropositive. Sequenced material: PBMCs. J is TRBJ1-1 and V is TRBV9; TRBD1 aligns across 7 bases. The CDR3 protein is CASSQNPGQTEAFF. CDR3 DNA: TGTGCCAGCAGCCAAAATCCGGGACAGACTGAAGCTTTCTTT. Full variable domain (rest looked up from reference TRBV9 and TRBJ1-1): DSGVTQTPKHLITATGQRVTLRCSPRSGDLSVYWYQQSLDQGLQFLIQYYNGEERAKGNILERFSAQQFPDLHSELNLSSLELGDSALYFCASSQNPGQTEAFFGQGTRLTVV.